The entry below gives a single TCR beta chain sequence along with its context. This sample was included in a study of T cell changes during pregnancy in multiple sclerosis. Trimming took 5 bases from V and 5 from J, leaving 10 bases between them. Germline CDR1 reads MNHEY; CDR2 reads SMNVEV (reference sequence). This CDR3 spans 13 amino acids. TCRdb keeps only in-frame clones here, not all; method: immunoSEQ multiplex PCR. The table shows under 110,000 clones, with more than 80% occurring only once. This TCR came from a female donor with multiple sclerosis, enrolled in a pregnancy study. The specimen comprised peripheral blood, sampled before pregnancy. The rearrangement joins TRBV27 to TRBJ2-1, with a possible D match to TRBD1 (5 bases). The CDR3 DNA is TGTGCCAGCAGTAGAAGGGGCAACAATGAGCAGTTCTTC. Its protein is CASSRRGNNEQFF.